The 27 T cell receptor beta chains below all came from one sample that was sequenced in a study of beta chain features in type 1 diabetes. Points from the study as a whole: Researchers report that Type 1 diabetes patients had moderately but significantly shorter TCRB CDR3s across all four CD4+ subsets.

Reverse transcribing all isolated RNA meant expressed TCRB transcripts were sequenced. Assay used: immunoSEQ multiplex PCR; TCRdb lists only in-frame clones, some missing. The data contain about 230,000 clones, 16% of them seen just once; the ten biggest clones take up about 0.078%. Their specific antigens are unknown. The sample taken for sequencing was naive CD4+ T cells from blood. These receptors were taken from a man aged 25-40 years with type 1 diabetes.

V is TRBV5-6 and J is TRBJ2-3; D unclear. This CDR3 comprises 14 residues. Trimming removed 1 base from V and 0 bases from J, with 6 bases in between. Per germline, CDR1 SGHDT and CDR2 YYEEEE. This chain's CDR3 is CASSLLYSTDTQYF. In nucleotides, the CDR3 is TGTGCCAGCAGCTTGCTCTACAGCACAGATACGCAGTATTTT.

This clone was picked up a small number of times. The chain couples TRBV7-8 to TRBJ2-3, with 12 bases aligning to TRBD2. The trim removed 1 base at V and 10 bases at J, leaving 9 bases unmatched. Germline CDR1 SGHVS, CDR2 FQNEAQ. This CDR3 spans 16 amino acids. CDR3 region: CASSLVSGLAGLAQYF. The CDR3 DNA sequence: TGTGCCAGCAGCTTAGTTAGCGGACTAGCGGGACTGGCGCAGTATTTT.

The chain uses TRBV15 and TRBJ2-5, with TRBD2 matching 10 bases. Trimming removed 5 bases from V and 5 bases from J; junction bases left unmatched: 2. The CDR3 totals 13 residues. Germline-derived CDR1 and CDR2 are LNHNV and YYDKDF (reference sequence). CDR3 coding DNA: TGTGCCACCAGCCTAGCGGGAGCGGAGACCCAGTACTTC. As protein: CATSLAGAETQYF.

This clone has more than one count but fewer than ten. This chain joins TRBV28 and TRBJ2-5; 7 nucleotides match TRBD1. The length of the CDR3 is 14 residues. V trimming: 5 bases; J trimming: 7 bases; junction bases outside the gene matches: 10. Germline CDR1 reads MDHEN; CDR2 reads SYDVKM. The CDR3 region has the DNA TGTGCCAGCAGTCTCCGACAGGGCATCGGGACCCAGTACTTC. It yields the protein CASSLRQGIGTQYF.

J is TRBJ2-3 and V is TRBV23-1; D gene uncertain. TRBV23-1 falls under the ORF class, with uncertain function. Trimming cost V 0 bases and J 6 bases, with 19 bases left between them. This CDR3 has 17 residues. CDR3: CASSQSVEQPGLDTQYF. CDR3 coding DNA: TGCGCCAGCAGTCAATCAGTAGAGCAGCCCGGTTTGGATACGCAGTATTTT.

The V call is TRBV30, the J call TRBJ2-2; 8 positions agree with TRBD1. With V trimmed by 5 bases and J by 0 bases, 8 bases remained unmatched. The CDR3 extends over 16 amino acids. Germline V gene lookup returns CDR1 GTSNPN and CDR2 SVGIG (reference sequence). The CDR3 DNA follows: TGTGCCTGGCCAAGACAGGGGCGATCGAACACCGGGGAGCTGTTTTTT. This codes for CAWPRQGRSNTGELFF.

This clone came up a few times. CDR3 nucleotide sequence: TGTGCCAGCAGCTTAGAAGGACGGTACCAAGAGACCCAGTACTTC. Translation gives CASSLEGRYQETQYF. V is TRBV7-6 and J is TRBJ2-5; unclear D gene. V lost 1 base to trimming and J lost 0 bases, with 9 bases between them. This CDR3 comprises 15 residues. Germline lookup yields CDR1 SGHVS and CDR2 FNYEAQ.

This clone was picked up a small number of times. As DNA, the CDR3 is TGTGCCAGCAGCCCGAATTACCAGGGTGGCACTGAAGCTTTCTTT. It encodes CASSPNYQGGTEAFF. The chain recombines TRBV9 with TRBJ1-1; a possible D gene is TRBD1 (5 bases). Trimming pared 4 bases from V and 4 bases from J, leaving 17 bases between. CDR1 and CDR2 from the germline V gene are SGDLS and YYNGEE. This CDR3 has 15 amino acids.

This clone was seen just once. The CDR3 DNA sequence: TGTGCCAGCAGCTTTGGTAGCGGAGCTGGGGATACGCAGTATTTT. Translated, it gives CASSFGSGAGDTQYF. This chain connects TRBV5-4 to TRBJ2-3; TRBD2 might be the D (6 bases). V was pared by 2 bases and J by 6 bases, with 16 bases between. The CDR3 length is 15 residues. Germline CDR1 SGHNT, CDR2 YYREEE (reference sequence).

Only one count was recorded for this clone. The CDR3 bases are TGTGCCAGCAGTGACGGACAGAACACTGAAGCTTTCTTT. Translation gives CASSDGQNTEAFF. The gene calls are TRBV25-1 and TRBJ1-1; tentatively, D is TRBD1 (5 bases). The CDR3 is 13 residues long. Trimming left V 3 bases short and J 1 base short, with 6 bases between. The V gene's germline CDR1 is MGHDK and CDR2 SYGVNS.

The chain employs TRBV7-9 and TRBJ2-1; no clear D gene. This CDR3 region has 14 residues. Germline V gene data show CDR1 as SEHNR and CDR2 as FQNEAQ (reference sequence). The germline V and J ends were trimmed by 1 base and 6 bases, with 10 bases remaining between them. This chain's CDR3 is CASSLVALVNEQFF. CDR3 bases: TGTGCCAGCAGCTTAGTTGCTCTCGTCAATGAGCAGTTCTTC.

This chain connects TRBV30 to TRBJ1-1; a possible D gene is TRBD1 (5 bases). Germline CDR1 is GTSNPN and CDR2 is SVGIG (reference sequence). The V end was cut by 0 bases, the J end by 7 bases, with 9 bases between. The CDR3 spans 12 residues. Here the CDR3 reads CAWSVSGGEAFF. CDR3 coding DNA: TGTGCCTGGAGTGTCTCCGGGGGTGAAGCTTTCTTT.

The table lists this clone with a few counts. The chain employs TRBV4-1 and TRBJ2-3; D is perhaps TRBD2 (5 bases). The V gene's germline CDR1 is MGHRA and CDR2 YSYEKL. This CDR3 is 15 amino acids long. With 0 bases removed from V and 6 bases from J, the gap between germline ends came to 13 bases. The CDR3 DNA reads as TGCGCCAGCAGCCAAGATCTAGCCGGGCAGGATACGCAGTATTTT. The encoded protein is CASSQDLAGQDTQYF.

This clone was recorded a few times. V usage is TRBV7-2 and J usage is TRBJ2-1; 9 nucleotides line up with TRBD2. Germline assignment: CDR1 SGHTA and CDR2 FQGNSA. V lost 5 bases and J lost 5; bases outside the gene matches: 7. There are 15 residues in the CDR3. The CDR3 nucleotides read TGTGCCAGCAGCCCCGTAGCGGGAGTAAACAATGAGCAGTTCTTC. Protein product: CASSPVAGVNNEQFF. Complete variable domain (other parts from reference TRBV7-2 and TRBJ2-1): GAGVSQSPSNKVTEKGKDVELRCDPISGHTALYWYRQSLGQGLEFLIYFQGNSAPDKSGLPSDRFSAERTGGSVSTLTIQRTQQEDSAVYLCASSPVAGVNNEQFFGPGTRLTVL.

V is TRBV7-3 and J is TRBJ2-2; no clear D. The CDR3 contains 14 residues. In germline, CDR1 is SGHTA, CDR2 FQGTGA. Trimming took off 4 bases at V and 7 bases at J, with 13 bases between the two ends. The CDR3 sequence is CASSSLGQVGELFF. The CDR3 DNA reads TGTGCCAGCAGCTCCCTGGGCCAGGTCGGGGAGCTGTTTTTT.

The chain has TRBV18 and TRBJ2-2; possible D gene TRBD1, 6 bases. From germline, CDR1 is KGHSH and CDR2 LQKENI. V was trimmed by 1 base and J by 0 bases, leaving 6 bases between them. The CDR3 contains 15 residues. Here the CDR3 reads CASSPRGPNTGELFF. DNA of the CDR3: TGTGCCAGCTCACCACGGGGGCCGAACACCGGGGAGCTGTTTTTT.

The chain carries TRBV28 and TRBJ2-1; 7 bases map to TRBD1. Germline loops: CDR1 MDHEN, CDR2 SYDVKM. V lost 6 bases, J lost 3 bases, and 5 bases stayed unmatched. The CDR3 sequence is 14 residues long. This CDR3 reads CASRTRDSYNEQFF. The CDR3 coding sequence is TGTGCCAGCAGGACTCGGGACAGCTACAATGAGCAGTTCTTC.

This clone came up a few times. The chain combines TRBV7-2 with TRBJ1-2; D uncertain. CDR3 length: 12 residues. The germline V and J ends were trimmed by 1 base and 4 bases, with 4 bases remaining between them. Germline CDR1 is SGHTA and CDR2 is FQGNSA. CDR3 protein: CASSLGPYGYTF. In DNA, the CDR3 is TGTGCCAGCAGCTTAGGGCCCTATGGCTACACCTTC.

The V gene is TRBV5-4, the J gene TRBJ1-5; TRBD1 is a possible D gene (5 bases). This CDR3 has 15 amino acids. V lost 0 bases, J lost 4 bases, and 11 bases lay in between. CDR1 is SGHNT and CDR2 is YYREEE in the germline V gene (reference sequence). The DNA of the CDR3 is TGTGCCAGCAGCTTGGAGGCAGGGCGTAATCAGCCCCAGCATTTT. It is translated as CASSLEAGRNQPQHF.

V gene TRBV4-1 combines with J gene TRBJ2-1, with 7 bases lining up with TRBD1. The ends lost 4 bases at V and 5 bases at J; junction bases unmatched: 11. The length of the CDR3 is 16 residues. Germline V gene data show CDR1 as MGHRA and CDR2 as YSYEKL. CDR3 amino acids: CASSRPGTASHNEQFF. CDR3 DNA sequence: TGCGCCAGCAGCCGCCCAGGGACAGCCTCTCACAATGAGCAGTTCTTC.

The chain is built from TRBV15 and TRBJ1-4; D remains ambiguous. V lost 1 base and J lost 5, with 14 bases in between. The CDR3 totals 16 residues. Germline V gene lookup returns CDR1 LNHNV and CDR2 YYDKDF (reference sequence). The CDR3 sequence: CATSRGERTKNEKLFF. CDR3 bases: TGTGCCACCAGCAGAGGTGAACGTACCAAGAATGAAAAACTGTTTTTT.

The J gene is TRBJ2-3, the V gene TRBV29-1; D possibly corresponds to TRBD2 (5 bases). Trimming cost V 4 bases and J 3 bases, with 14 bases left between them. Germline CDR1 SQVTM, CDR2 ANQGSEA. The CDR3 extends over 14 amino acids. The CDR3 region is CSVVRLAETDTQYF. The CDR3 coding sequence is TGCAGCGTTGTAAGGCTAGCCGAAACAGATACGCAGTATTTT.

In this sample, this clone turned up a few times. V usage is TRBV9 and J usage is TRBJ1-5; 7 bases align to TRBD1. With 4 bases clipped from V and 4 bases from J, the junction kept 11 bases outside the gene matches. The CDR3 sequence is 16 residues long. Germline values: CDR1 SGDLS, CDR2 YYNGEE. In DNA, the CDR3 is TGTGCCAGCAGCCCGCATGACAGGGACACAAATCAGCCCCAGCATTTT. Amino acid sequence: CASSPHDRDTNQPQHF. Full variable domain (outside the CDR3, taken from reference TRBV9 and TRBJ1-5): DSGVTQTPKHLITATGQRVTLRCSPRSGDLSVYWYQQSLDQGLQFLIQYYNGEERAKGNILERFSAQQFPDLHSELNLSSLELGDSALYFCASSPHDRDTNQPQHFGDGTRLSIL.

The CDR3 DNA follows: TGTGCCAGCAGCTCCACCAGGGTCGAGCAGTTCTTC. It is translated as CASSSTRVEQFF. The chain has TRBV7-3 and TRBJ2-1, with D maybe TRBD1 (5 bases). Germline V gene sequence: CDR1 SGHTA, CDR2 FQGTGA. The ends were cut back, 4 bases at V and 10 bases at J, with 11 bases in the middle. The CDR3 is 12 residues long.

On this clone: Other DNA sequences in this specimen translate into the identical CDR3. The V gene is TRBV20-1, the J gene TRBJ1-2; D not certain. The CDR3 is made up of 11 amino acids. Between the trimmed V and J ends, which lost 2 bases and 2 bases, there was a span of 3 bases. CDR1 DFQATT and CDR2 SNEGSKA come from the germline V gene (reference sequence). CDR3 amino acids: CSARQNYGYTF. The DNA of the CDR3 is TGCAGTGCTAGACAGAACTATGGCTACACCTTC.

This clone was seen a few times. The rearrangement joins TRBV7-9 to TRBJ2-2; D ambiguous. Per germline, CDR1 SEHNR and CDR2 FQNEAQ (reference sequence). V was clipped by 1 base and J by 0 bases, with 6 bases between them. CDR3 length: 15 amino acids. The CDR3 nucleotides read TGTGCCAGCAGCTTAGAACTTGCGAACACCGGGGAGCTGTTTTTT. This translates into CASSLELANTGELFF.

J is TRBJ2-3 and V is TRBV18, with 7 bases lining up with TRBD1. CDR3 size: 12 residues. With 6 bases clipped from V and 4 bases from J, the junction kept 1 base outside the gene matches. Per the germline V gene, CDR1 is KGHSH and CDR2 is LQKENI. In DNA form, the CDR3 reads TGTGCCAGCTCCACAGGGGCAGATACGCAGTATTTT. Translating gives CASSTGADTQYF.